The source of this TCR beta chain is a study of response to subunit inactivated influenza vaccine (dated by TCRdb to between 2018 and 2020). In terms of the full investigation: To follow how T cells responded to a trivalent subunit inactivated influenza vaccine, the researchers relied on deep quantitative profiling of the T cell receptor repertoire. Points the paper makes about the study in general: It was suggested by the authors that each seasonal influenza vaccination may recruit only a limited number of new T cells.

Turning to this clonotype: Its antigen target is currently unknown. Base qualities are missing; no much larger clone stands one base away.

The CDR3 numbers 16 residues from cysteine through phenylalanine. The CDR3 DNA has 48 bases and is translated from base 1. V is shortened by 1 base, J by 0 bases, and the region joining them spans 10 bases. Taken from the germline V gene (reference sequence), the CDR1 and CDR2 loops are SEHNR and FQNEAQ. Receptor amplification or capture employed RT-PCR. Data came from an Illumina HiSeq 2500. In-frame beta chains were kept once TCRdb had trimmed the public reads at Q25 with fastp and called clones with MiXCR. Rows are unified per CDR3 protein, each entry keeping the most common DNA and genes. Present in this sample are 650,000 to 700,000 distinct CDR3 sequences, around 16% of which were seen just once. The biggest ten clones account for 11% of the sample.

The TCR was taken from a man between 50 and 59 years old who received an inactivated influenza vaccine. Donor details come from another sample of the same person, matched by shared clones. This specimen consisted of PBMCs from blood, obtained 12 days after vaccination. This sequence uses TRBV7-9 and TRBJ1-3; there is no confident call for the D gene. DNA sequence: TGTGCCAGCAGCTTAGTAGTCGGTGGCTCTGGAAACACCATATATTTT. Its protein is CASSLVVGGSGNTIYF.